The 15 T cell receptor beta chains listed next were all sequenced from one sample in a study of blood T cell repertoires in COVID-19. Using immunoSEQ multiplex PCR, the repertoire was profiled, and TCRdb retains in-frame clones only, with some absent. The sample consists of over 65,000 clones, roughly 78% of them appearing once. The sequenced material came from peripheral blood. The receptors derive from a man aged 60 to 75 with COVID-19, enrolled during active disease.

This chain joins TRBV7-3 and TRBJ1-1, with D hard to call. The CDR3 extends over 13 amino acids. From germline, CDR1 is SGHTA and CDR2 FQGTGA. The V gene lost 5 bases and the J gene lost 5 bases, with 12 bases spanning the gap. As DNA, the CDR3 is TGTGCCAGCAGCCCGAAACGGGGAACTGAAGCTTTCTTT. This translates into CASSPKRGTEAFF. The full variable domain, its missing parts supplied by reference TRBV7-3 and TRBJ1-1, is GAGVSQTPSNKVTEKGKYVELRCDPISGHTALYWYRQSLGQGPEFLIYFQGTGAADDSGLPNDRFFAVRPEGSVSTLKIQRTERGDSAVYLCASSPKRGTEAFFGQGTRLTVV.

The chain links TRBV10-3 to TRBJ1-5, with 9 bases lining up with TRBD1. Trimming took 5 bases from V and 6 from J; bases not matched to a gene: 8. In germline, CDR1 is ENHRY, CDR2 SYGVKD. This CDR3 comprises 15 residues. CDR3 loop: CAISNVQGAGQPQHF. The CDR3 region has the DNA TGTGCCATCAGTAATGTACAGGGGGCGGGTCAGCCCCAGCATTTT.

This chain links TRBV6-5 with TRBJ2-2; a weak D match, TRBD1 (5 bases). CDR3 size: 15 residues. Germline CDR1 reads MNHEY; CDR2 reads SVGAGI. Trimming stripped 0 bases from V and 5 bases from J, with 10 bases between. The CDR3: CASSYSTQGTGELFF. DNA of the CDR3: TGTGCCAGCAGTTACTCGACGCAGGGTACCGGGGAGCTGTTTTTT.

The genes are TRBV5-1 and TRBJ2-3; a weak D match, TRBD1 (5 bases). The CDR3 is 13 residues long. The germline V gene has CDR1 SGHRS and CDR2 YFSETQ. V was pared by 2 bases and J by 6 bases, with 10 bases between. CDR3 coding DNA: TGCGCCAGCAGCTTTCACAGGATGGATACGCAGTATTTT. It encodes CASSFHRMDTQYF.

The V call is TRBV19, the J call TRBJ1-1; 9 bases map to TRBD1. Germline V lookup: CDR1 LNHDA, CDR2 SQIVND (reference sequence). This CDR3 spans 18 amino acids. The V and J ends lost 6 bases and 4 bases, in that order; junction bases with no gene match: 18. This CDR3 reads CASRKQGAQIGPRTEAFF. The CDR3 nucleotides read TGTGCCAGTAGAAAACAGGGGGCGCAAATTGGGCCCCGCACTGAAGCTTTCTTT.

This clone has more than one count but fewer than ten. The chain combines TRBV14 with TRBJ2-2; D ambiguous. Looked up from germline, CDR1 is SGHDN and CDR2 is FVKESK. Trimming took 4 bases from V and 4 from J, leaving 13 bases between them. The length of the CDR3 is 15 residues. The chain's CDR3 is CASSPRSIPTGELFF. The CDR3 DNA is TGTGCCAGCAGCCCGCGGTCCATTCCCACCGGGGAGCTGTTTTTT.

The CDR3: CASSVDRGQYETQYF. The CDR3 coding sequence is TGTGCCAGCAGCGTCGACAGGGGGCAATATGAGACCCAGTACTTC. This chain connects TRBV7-9 to TRBJ2-5; 10 nucleotides match TRBD1. The junction had 8 bases not matched to a gene; V was cut back by 5 bases and J by 5 bases. The CDR3 has 15 residues. Germline V gene data show CDR1 as SEHNR and CDR2 as FQNEAQ (reference sequence).

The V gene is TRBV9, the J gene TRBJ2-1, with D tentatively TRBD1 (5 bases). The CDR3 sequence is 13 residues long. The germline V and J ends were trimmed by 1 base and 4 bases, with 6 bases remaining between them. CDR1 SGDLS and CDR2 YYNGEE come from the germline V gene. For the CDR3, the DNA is TGTGCCAGCAGCGTACAGGGTTACAATGAGCAGTTCTTC. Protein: CASSVQGYNEQFF.

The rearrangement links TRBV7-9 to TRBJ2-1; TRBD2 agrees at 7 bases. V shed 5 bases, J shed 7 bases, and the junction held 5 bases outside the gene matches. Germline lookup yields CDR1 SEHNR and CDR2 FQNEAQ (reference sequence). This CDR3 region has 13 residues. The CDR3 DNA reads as TGTGCCAGCAGCCCTAGCGGAAGGAATGAGCAGTTCTTC. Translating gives CASSPSGRNEQFF.

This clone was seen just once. The CDR3 coding sequence is TGTGCCAGCAGCACCGGGCCGGGGGGTCAAAACATTCAGTACTTC. It yields the protein CASSTGPGGQNIQYF. The rearrangement joins TRBV11-2 to TRBJ2-4; 7 positions match TRBD2. The CDR3 extends over 15 amino acids. The V gene end was trimmed by 5 bases and the J gene end by 5 bases; junction bases not matched to a gene: 9. Germline CDR1 SGHAT, CDR2 FQNNGV.

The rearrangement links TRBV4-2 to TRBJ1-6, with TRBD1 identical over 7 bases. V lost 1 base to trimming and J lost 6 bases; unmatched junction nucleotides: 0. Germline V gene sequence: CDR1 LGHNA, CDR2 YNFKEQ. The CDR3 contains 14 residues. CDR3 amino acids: CASSQGQGNSPLHF. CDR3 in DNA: TGTGCCAGCAGCCAAGGACAGGGTAATTCACCCCTCCACTTT.

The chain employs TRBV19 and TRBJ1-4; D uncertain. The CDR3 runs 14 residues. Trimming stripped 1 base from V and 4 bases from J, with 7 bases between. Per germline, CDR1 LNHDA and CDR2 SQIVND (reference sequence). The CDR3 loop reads CASSIGLSNEKLFF. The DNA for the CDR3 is TGTGCCAGTAGTATAGGGTTGAGTAATGAAAAACTGTTTTTT.

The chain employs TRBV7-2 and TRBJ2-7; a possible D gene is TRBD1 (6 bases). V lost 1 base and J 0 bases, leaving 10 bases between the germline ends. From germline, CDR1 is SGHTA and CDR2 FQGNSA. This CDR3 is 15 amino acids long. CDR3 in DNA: TGTGCCAGCAGCTTAGGGGGGCCTTTCTCCTACGAGCAGTACTTC. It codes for CASSLGGPFSYEQYF.

The CDR3 loop reads CSASPRTGERNGYTF. CDR3 DNA: TGCAGTGCTAGTCCGCGGACAGGGGAGAGGAATGGCTACACCTTC. The genes are TRBV20-1 and TRBJ1-2, with 9 bases lining up with TRBD1. This CDR3 has 15 residues. Germline V gives CDR1 DFQATT, CDR2 SNEGSKA (reference sequence). With V trimmed by 3 bases and J by 6 bases, 11 bases remained unmatched.

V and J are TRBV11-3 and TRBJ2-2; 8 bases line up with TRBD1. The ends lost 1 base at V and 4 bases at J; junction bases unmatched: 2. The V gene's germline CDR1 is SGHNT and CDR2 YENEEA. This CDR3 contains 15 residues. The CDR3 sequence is CASSLGQGPTGELFF. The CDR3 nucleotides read TGTGCCAGCAGCTTAGGACAGGGGCCCACCGGGGAGCTGTTTTTT.